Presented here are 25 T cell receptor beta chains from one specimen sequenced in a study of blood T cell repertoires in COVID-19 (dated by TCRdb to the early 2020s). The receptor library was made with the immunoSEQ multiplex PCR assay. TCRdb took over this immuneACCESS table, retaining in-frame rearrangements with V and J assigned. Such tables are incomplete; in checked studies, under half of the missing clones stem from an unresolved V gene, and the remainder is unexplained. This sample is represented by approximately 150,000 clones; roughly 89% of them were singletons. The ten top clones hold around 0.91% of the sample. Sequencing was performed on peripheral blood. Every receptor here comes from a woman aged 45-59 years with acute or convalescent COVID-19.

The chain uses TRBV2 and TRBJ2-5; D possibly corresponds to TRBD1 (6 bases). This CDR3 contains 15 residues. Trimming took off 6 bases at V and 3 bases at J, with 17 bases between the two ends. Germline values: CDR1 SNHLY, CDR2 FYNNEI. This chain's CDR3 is CASSALGGMEETQYF. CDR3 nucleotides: TGTGCCAGCAGCGCACTAGGGGGTATGGAAGAGACCCAGTACTTC.

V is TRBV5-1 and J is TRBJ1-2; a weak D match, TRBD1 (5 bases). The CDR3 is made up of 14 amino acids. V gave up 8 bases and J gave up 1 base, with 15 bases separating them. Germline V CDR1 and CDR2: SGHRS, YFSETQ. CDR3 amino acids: CASLDSPGNYGYTF. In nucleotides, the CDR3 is TGCGCCAGTCTAGACAGCCCGGGTAACTATGGCTACACCTTC.

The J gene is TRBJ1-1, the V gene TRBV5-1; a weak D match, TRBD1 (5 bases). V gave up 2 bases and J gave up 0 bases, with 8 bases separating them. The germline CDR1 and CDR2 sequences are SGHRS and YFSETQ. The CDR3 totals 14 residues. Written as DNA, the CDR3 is TGCGCCAGCAGCTTTGGGGACTTGAACACTGAAGCTTTCTTT. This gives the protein CASSFGDLNTEAFF.

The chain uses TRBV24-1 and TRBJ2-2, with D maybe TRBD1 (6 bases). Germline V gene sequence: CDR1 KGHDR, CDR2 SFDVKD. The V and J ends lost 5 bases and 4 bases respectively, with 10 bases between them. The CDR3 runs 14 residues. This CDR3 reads CATSAQGRTGELFF. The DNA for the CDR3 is TGTGCCACCAGTGCTCAGGGGCGCACCGGGGAGCTGTTTTTT.

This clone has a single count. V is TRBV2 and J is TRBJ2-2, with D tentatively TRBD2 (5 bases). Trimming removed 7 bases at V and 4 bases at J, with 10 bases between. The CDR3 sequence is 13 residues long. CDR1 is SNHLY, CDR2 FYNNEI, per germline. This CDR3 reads CASKIAGTGELFF. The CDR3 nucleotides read TGTGCCAGCAAGATCGCGGGCACCGGGGAGCTGTTTTTT. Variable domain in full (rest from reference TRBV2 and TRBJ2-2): EPEVTQTPSHQVTQMGQEVILRCVPISNHLYFYWYRQILGQKVEFLVSFYNNEISEKSEIFDDQFSVERPDGSNFTLKIRSTKLEDSAMYFCASKIAGTGELFFGEGSRLTVL.

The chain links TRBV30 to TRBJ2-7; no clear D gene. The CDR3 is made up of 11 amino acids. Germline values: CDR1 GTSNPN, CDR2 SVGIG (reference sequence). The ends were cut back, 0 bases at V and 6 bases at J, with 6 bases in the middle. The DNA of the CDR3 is TGTGCCTGGAGTGTGAGGCGCGAGCAGTACTTC. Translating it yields CAWSVRREQYF. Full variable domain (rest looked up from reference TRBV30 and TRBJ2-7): SQTIHQWPATLVQPVGSPLSLECTVEGTSNPNLYWYRQAAGRGLQLLFYSVGIGQISSEVPQNLSASRPQDRQFILSSKKLLLSDSGFYLCAWSVRREQYFGPGTRLTVT.

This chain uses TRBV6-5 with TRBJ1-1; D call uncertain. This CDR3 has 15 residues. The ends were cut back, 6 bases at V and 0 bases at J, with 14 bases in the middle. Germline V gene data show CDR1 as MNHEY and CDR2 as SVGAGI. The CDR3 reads CASSIQGGLNTEAFF. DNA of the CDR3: TGTGCCAGCAGCATCCAAGGCGGCCTGAACACTGAAGCTTTCTTT.

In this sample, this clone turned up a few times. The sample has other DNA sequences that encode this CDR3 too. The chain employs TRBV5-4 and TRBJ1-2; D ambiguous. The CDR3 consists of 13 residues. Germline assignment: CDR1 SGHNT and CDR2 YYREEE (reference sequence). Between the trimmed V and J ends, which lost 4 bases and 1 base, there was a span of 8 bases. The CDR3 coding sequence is TGTGCCAGCAGCCCGGGTAGTAACTATGGCTACACCTTC. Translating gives CASSPGSNYGYTF.

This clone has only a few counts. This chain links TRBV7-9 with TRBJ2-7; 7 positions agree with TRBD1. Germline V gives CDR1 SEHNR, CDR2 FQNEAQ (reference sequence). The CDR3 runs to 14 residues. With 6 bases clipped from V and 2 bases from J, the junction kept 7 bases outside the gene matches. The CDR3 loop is CASRPQGVAYEQYF. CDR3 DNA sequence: TGTGCCAGCAGGCCTCAGGGGGTCGCCTACGAGCAGTACTTC.

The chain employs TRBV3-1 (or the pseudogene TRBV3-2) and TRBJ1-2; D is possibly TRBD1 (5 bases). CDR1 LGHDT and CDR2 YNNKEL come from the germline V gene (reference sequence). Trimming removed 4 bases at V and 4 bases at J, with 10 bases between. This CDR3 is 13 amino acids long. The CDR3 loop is CASSPGNSYGYTF. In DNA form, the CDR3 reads TGTGCCAGCAGCCCAGGGAACAGCTATGGCTACACCTTC.

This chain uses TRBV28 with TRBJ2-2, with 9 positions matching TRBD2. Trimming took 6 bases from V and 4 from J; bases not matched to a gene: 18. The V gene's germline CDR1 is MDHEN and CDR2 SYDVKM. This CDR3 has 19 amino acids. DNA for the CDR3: TGTGCCAGCAGAAAGGACAGACTTAAGCGGGGGGTTACCACCGGGGAGCTGTTTTTT. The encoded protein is CASRKDRLKRGVTTGELFF.

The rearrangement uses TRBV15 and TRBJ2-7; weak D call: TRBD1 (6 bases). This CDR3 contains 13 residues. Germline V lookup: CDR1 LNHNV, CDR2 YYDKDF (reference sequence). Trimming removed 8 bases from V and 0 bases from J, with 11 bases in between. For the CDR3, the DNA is TGTGCCACCTCCCCAGGGGCCTCCTACGAGCAGTACTTC. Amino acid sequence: CATSPGASYEQYF.

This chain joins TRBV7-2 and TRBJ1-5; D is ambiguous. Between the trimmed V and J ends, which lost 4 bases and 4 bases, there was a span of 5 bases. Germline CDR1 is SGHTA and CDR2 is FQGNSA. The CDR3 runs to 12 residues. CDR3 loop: CASSSVNQPQHF. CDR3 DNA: TGTGCCAGCAGCTCCGTAAATCAGCCCCAGCATTTT. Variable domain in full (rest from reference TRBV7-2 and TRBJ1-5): GAGVSQSPSNKVTEKGKDVELRCDPISGHTALYWYRQSLGQGLEFLIYFQGNSAPDKSGLPSDRFSAERTGGSVSTLTIQRTQQEDSAVYLCASSSVNQPQHFGDGTRLSIL.

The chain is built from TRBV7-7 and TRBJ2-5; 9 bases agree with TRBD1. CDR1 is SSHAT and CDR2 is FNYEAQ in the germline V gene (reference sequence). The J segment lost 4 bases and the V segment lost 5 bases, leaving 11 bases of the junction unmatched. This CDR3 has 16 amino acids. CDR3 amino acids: CASSPAGGTGRETQYF. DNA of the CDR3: TGTGCCAGCAGCCCTGCGGGTGGGACAGGGAGAGAGACCCAGTACTTC.

CDR3 residues: CATSDRGLAQETQYF. In DNA, the CDR3 is TGTGCCACCAGTGATCGCGGACTAGCGCAAGAGACCCAGTACTTC. This chain connects TRBV24-1 to TRBJ2-5; 9 positions match TRBD2. V gave up 3 bases and J gave up 2 bases; unmatched junction bases: 3. Germline V gene lookup returns CDR1 KGHDR and CDR2 SFDVKD. The CDR3 is 15 amino acids.

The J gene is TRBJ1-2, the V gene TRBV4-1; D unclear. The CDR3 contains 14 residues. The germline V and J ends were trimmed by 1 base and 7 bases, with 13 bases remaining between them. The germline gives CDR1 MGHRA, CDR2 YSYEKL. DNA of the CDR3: TGCGCCAGCAGCCAAGGTCCGGTGTTGCTTGGCTACACCTTC. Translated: CASSQGPVLLGYTF.

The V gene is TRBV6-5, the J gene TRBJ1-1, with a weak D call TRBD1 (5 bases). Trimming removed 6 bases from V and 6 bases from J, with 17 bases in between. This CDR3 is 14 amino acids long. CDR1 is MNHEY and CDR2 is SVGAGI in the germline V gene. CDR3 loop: CASSARAGEAEAFF. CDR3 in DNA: TGTGCCAGCAGCGCGAGAGCGGGGGAGGCTGAAGCTTTCTTT.

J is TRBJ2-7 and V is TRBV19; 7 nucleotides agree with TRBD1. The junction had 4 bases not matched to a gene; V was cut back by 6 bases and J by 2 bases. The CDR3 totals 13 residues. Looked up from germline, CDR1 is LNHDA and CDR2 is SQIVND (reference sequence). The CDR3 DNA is TGTGCCAGTAGCCGGGACAGCGCCTACGAGCAGTACTTC. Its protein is CASSRDSAYEQYF.

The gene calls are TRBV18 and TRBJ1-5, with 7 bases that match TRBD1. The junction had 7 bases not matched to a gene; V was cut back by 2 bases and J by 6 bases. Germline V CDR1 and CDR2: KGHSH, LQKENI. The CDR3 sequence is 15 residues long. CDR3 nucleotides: TGTGCCAGCTCACCAGTTAAGACAGGGTCTCAGCCCCAGCATTTT. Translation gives CASSPVKTGSQPQHF.

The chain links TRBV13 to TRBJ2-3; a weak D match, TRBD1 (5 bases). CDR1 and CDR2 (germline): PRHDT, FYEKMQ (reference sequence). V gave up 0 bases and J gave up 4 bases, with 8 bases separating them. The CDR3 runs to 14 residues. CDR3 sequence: CASSLGGVADTQYF. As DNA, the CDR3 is TGTGCCAGCAGCTTAGGAGGGGTTGCAGATACGCAGTATTTT.

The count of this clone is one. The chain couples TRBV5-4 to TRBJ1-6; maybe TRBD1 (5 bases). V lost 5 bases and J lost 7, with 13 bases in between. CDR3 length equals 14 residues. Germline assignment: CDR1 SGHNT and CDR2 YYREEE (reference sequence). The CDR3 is CASRPGFDNSPLHF. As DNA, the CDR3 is TGTGCCAGCAGGCCAGGGTTCGACAATTCACCCCTCCACTTT.

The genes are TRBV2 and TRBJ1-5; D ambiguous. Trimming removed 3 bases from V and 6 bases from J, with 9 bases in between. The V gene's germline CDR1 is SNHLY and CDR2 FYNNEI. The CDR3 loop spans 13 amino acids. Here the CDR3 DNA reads TGTGCCAGCAGTGATAGTCTGCCTCAGCCCCAGCATTTT. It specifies CASSDSLPQPQHF.

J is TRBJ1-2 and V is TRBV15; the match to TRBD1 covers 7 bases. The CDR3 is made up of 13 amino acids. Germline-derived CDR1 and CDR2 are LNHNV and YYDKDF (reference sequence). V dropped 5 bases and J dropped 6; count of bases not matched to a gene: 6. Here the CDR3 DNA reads TGTGCCACCAGCGAGAGGGGGCCGAATGGCTACACCTTC. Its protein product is CATSERGPNGYTF.

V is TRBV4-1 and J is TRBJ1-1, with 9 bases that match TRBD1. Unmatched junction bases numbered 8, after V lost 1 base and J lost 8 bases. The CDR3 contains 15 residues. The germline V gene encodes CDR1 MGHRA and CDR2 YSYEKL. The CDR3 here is CASSQAGTGIKEAFF. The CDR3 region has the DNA TGCGCCAGCAGCCAAGCAGGGACAGGGATTAAGGAAGCTTTCTTT.

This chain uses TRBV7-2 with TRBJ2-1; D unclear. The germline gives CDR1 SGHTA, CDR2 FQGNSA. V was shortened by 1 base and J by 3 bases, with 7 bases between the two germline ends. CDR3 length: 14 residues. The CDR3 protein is CASSLGALYNEQFF. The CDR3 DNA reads TGTGCCAGCAGCTTAGGAGCCCTCTACAATGAGCAGTTCTTC.